A single sample is the source of the 19 T cell receptor beta chains below, sequenced in a study of memory CD4+ T cells and cytomegalovirus serostatus. The protocol was immunoSEQ multiplex PCR, while the TCRdb copy is restricted to in-frame clones and leaves out a portion. Of about 61,000 clones listed, 75% to 90% are singletons. The sort gate was single viable CD3+CD4+CD8-CD45RO+ cells for memory CD4+ T cells. The sample comprised memory CD4+ T cells from blood. The receptors were gathered from an adult in good health and CMV-seronegative.

This chain uses TRBV19 with TRBJ2-1, with D possibly matching TRBD1 (6 bases). Germline CDR1 reads LNHDA; CDR2 reads SQIVND (reference sequence). V lost 5 bases to trimming and J lost 0 bases, with 14 bases between them. The CDR3 sequence is 16 residues long. In nucleotides, the CDR3 is TGTGCCAGTAGTGTCGTGGGGGCAATCTCCTACAATGAGCAGTTCTTC. It codes for CASSVVGAISYNEQFF.

The table lists this clone with a few counts. The chain employs TRBV2 and TRBJ2-7; no clear D. Germline-derived CDR1 and CDR2 are SNHLY and FYNNEI. The CDR3 is 11 amino acids. V lost 5 bases to trimming and J lost 6 bases, with 8 bases between them. CDR3 amino acids: CASSPFGEQYF. CDR3 in DNA: TGTGCCAGCAGTCCATTCGGCGAGCAGTACTTC.

J is TRBJ1-6 and V is TRBV18, with D perhaps matching TRBD1 (6 bases). CDR3 length equals 13 residues. Germline CDR1 is KGHSH and CDR2 is LQKENI. Trimming removed 4 bases from V and 6 bases from J, with 7 bases in between. This CDR3 is CASSLQGNSPLHF. CDR3 coding DNA: TGTGCCAGCTCACTACAGGGTAATTCACCCCTCCACTTT.

The chain joins TRBV28 to TRBJ2-1; 12 nucleotides align to TRBD2. CDR3 length: 13 amino acids. V was pared by 5 bases and J by 13 bases, with 6 bases of the junction left unmatched. Germline V gene data show CDR1 as MDHEN and CDR2 as SYDVKM. The CDR3 protein is CASSPTSGSTQFF. The DNA of the CDR3 is TGTGCCAGCAGTCCGACTAGCGGGAGTACACAGTTCTTC. Variable domain in full (rest from reference TRBV28 and TRBJ2-1): DVKVTQSSRYLVKRTGEKVFLECVQDMDHENMFWYRQDPGLGLRLIYFSYDVKMKEKGDIPEGYSVSREKKERFSLILESASTNQTSMYLCASSPTSGSTQFFGPGTRLTVL.

The chain carries TRBV11-2 and TRBJ2-2, with unresolved D. This CDR3 contains 15 residues. Trimming shortened V by 3 bases and J by 2 bases, and 10 bases separated the two germline ends. Looked up from germline, CDR1 is SGHAT and CDR2 is FQNNGV. The chain's CDR3 is CASSFLGSNTGELFF. The CDR3 coding sequence is TGTGCCAGCAGCTTTCTAGGGTCCAACACCGGGGAGCTGTTTTTT.

Relative to its sample, this clone is medium-sized. This sequence joins TRBV6-1 and TRBJ1-4; tentative D call: TRBD1 (6 bases). V lost 3 bases to trimming and J lost 7 bases, with 15 bases between them. Germline V gene data show CDR1 as MNHNS and CDR2 as SASEGT. CDR3 length equals 15 residues. The CDR3 bases are TGTGCCAGCAGTGATGAGTCTCTAGGGGGTGAAAAACTGTTTTTT. Amino acids: CASSDESLGGEKLFF.

The V gene is TRBV5-5, the J gene TRBJ1-1; TRBD1 aligns across 7 bases. CDR3 length: 15 residues. Trimming cost V 0 bases and J 4 bases; bases outside gene matches: 6. CDR1 and CDR2 (germline): SGHKS, YYEKEE (reference sequence). CDR3: CASSLGRQGLTEAFF. Here the CDR3 DNA reads TGTGCCAGCAGCTTGGGCCGACAGGGACTCACTGAAGCTTTCTTT.

The chain couples TRBV6-5 to TRBJ1-1; 7 bases fit TRBD1. The ends lost 6 bases at V and 3 bases at J; junction bases unmatched: 10. Germline CDR1 is MNHEY and CDR2 is SVGAGI. The CDR3 contains 15 residues. This CDR3 reads CASSRQGGMHTEAFF. The DNA of the CDR3 is TGTGCCAGCAGCCGACAGGGAGGCATGCACACTGAAGCTTTCTTT.

V is TRBV30 and J is TRBJ1-2; no reliable D call. Germline-derived CDR1 and CDR2 are GTSNPN and SVGIG (reference sequence). The CDR3 extends over 16 amino acids. With 1 base removed from V and 2 bases from J, the gap between germline ends came to 17 bases. CDR3: CAWSAFGSQLNYGYTF. The CDR3 DNA is TGTGCCTGGAGTGCTTTTGGGTCCCAACTGAACTATGGCTACACCTTC.

The J gene is TRBJ1-5, the V gene TRBV6-5; 7 bases are shared with TRBD1. Germline CDR1 and CDR2: MNHEY and SVGAGI. The CDR3 is 14 residues long. J lost 5 bases, V lost 0 bases, and 1 base had no gene match. The DNA of the CDR3 is TGTGCCAGCAGTTACTCGGACAGGTATCAGCCCCAGCATTTT. This codes for CASSYSDRYQPQHF.

CDR3 sequence reads: CASSASFSSGNTIYF. The CDR3 bases are TGTGCCAGCAGCGCCAGTTTTAGCTCTGGAAACACCATATATTTT. J is TRBJ1-3 and V is TRBV9; no firm D call. Between the trimmed V and J ends, which lost 3 bases and 0 bases, there was a span of 10 bases. CDR3 length equals 15 residues. Germline V gives CDR1 SGDLS, CDR2 YYNGEE.

This clone was seen only once. This sequence joins TRBV7-6 and TRBJ2-5; the match to TRBD2 covers 12 bases. The junction had 5 bases not matched to a gene; V was cut back by 4 bases and J by 5 bases. This CDR3 region has 15 residues. The germline V gene has CDR1 SGHVS and CDR2 FNYEAQ. The CDR3 region has the DNA TGTGCCAGCAGCTCTTCCGGGACTAGCGGGGAGACCCAGTACTTC. Its protein is CASSSSGTSGETQYF. The full variable domain, its missing parts supplied by reference TRBV7-6 and TRBJ2-5, is GAGVSQSPRYKVTKRGQDVALRCDPISGHVSLYWYRQALGQGPEFLTYFNYEAQQDKSGLPNDRFSAERPEGSISTLTIQRTEQRDSAMYRCASSSSGTSGETQYFGPGTRLLVL.

CDR3 bases: TGTGCCAGTAATAATCGGGGGGCCCTCAATCAGCCCCAGCATTTT. Protein product: CASNNRGALNQPQHF. J is TRBJ1-5 and V is TRBV19; tentatively, D is TRBD1 (6 bases). Germline V gene lookup returns CDR1 LNHDA and CDR2 SQIVND (reference sequence). V lost 7 bases and J 3 bases, leaving 16 bases between the germline ends. The CDR3 sequence is 15 residues long.

This sequence joins TRBV2 and TRBJ2-7, with D possibly matching TRBD1 (5 bases). Germline values: CDR1 SNHLY, CDR2 FYNNEI. V lost 6 bases, J lost 6 bases, and 15 bases lay in between. CDR3 size: 13 residues. This chain's CDR3 is CASRSLTVSEQYF. The CDR3 nucleotides read TGTGCCAGCAGAAGCCTGACAGTATCCGAGCAGTACTTC.

This chain uses TRBV7-8 with TRBJ2-5, with 7 positions matching TRBD2. V gave up 5 bases and J gave up 0 bases; unmatched junction bases: 6. CDR3 length: 15 residues. The V gene's germline CDR1 is SGHVS and CDR2 FQNEAQ. The CDR3: CASSPRAGDQETQYF. For the CDR3, the DNA is TGTGCCAGCAGCCCCAGGGCGGGGGACCAAGAGACCCAGTACTTC.

The V call is TRBV19, the J call TRBJ2-7; tentatively, D is TRBD2 (7 bases). The CDR3 loop spans 15 amino acids. Trimming left V 4 bases short and J 1 base short, with 14 bases between. CDR1 is LNHDA and CDR2 is SQIVND in the germline V gene (reference sequence). Written as DNA, the CDR3 is TGTGCCAGTAGTACGGGGGGCAGAGGGTCCTACGAGCAGTACTTC. Encoded protein: CASSTGGRGSYEQYF.

V usage is TRBV28 and J usage is TRBJ2-5; D uncertain. Germline-derived CDR1 and CDR2 are MDHEN and SYDVKM. The length of the CDR3 is 13 residues. V lost 2 bases and J 2 bases, leaving 6 bases between the germline ends. CDR3 in amino acids: CASSLRVQETQYF. As DNA, the CDR3 is TGTGCCAGCAGTTTAAGAGTTCAAGAGACCCAGTACTTC.

V usage is TRBV2 and J usage is TRBJ2-2; D remains unclear. This CDR3 is built from 14 residues. CDR1 is SNHLY and CDR2 is FYNNEI in the germline V gene. Between the trimmed V and J ends, which lost 6 bases and 1 base, there was a span of 9 bases. CDR3 DNA: TGTGCCAGCAGCCTTTGGGAGAACACCGGGGAGCTGTTTTTT. This gives the protein CASSLWENTGELFF. Full variable domain (rest looked up from reference TRBV2 and TRBJ2-2): EPEVTQTPSHQVTQMGQEVILRCVPISNHLYFYWYRQILGQKVEFLVSFYNNEISEKSEIFDDQFSVERPDGSNFTLKIRSTKLEDSAMYFCASSLWENTGELFFGEGSRLTVL.

The chain joins TRBV9 to TRBJ2-2; 11 bases line up with TRBD2. The CDR3 is made up of 17 amino acids. Germline assignment: CDR1 SGDLS and CDR2 YYNGEE. J lost 0 bases, V lost 6 bases, and 7 bases had no gene match. The chain's CDR3 is CASNTGGLAANTGELFF. The CDR3, as DNA: TGTGCCAGCAACACCGGGGGACTAGCGGCGAACACCGGGGAGCTGTTTTTT.